A selection of T cell receptor beta chains follows, all from one sample in a study of control samples from healthy donors and cancer patients. The table came from immunoSEQ multiplex PCR; TCRdb's copy has only in-frame clones and leaves some out. The repertoire consists of about 120,000 clones, with about nine tenths occurring once and the leading ten covering approximately 9%. Sequenced sample: blood. Receptor source: a man in his forties in good health. The conserved cysteine and the conserved F or W are not part of the CDR3 here. The order of the fields is J gene, clone size, CDR3 length, V gene, CDR3 protein. Rows give clone size only sometimes, using once, few, many, or a class for an expanded clone.

TRBJ1-1	-	11	TRBV19	ASGRTPTTEAF
TRBJ1-2	-	12	TRBV20-1	SASWGQGSYGYT
TRBJ2-3	-	13	TRBV6-4	ASSLQGARTDTQY
TRBJ1-1	-	11	TRBV19	ASTQLDSSEAF
TRBJ2-7	-	17	TRBV28	ASSLSPGQGSIFTYEQY
TRBJ2-7	-	12	TRBV11-2	ASSRNSGDHEQY
TRBJ1-3	few	16	TRBV15	ATSRDGTGTVVENTIY
TRBJ2-1	-	14	TRBV10-1	ASSGGGTRSYNEQF
TRBJ1-2	once	13	TRBV27	ASSLGPQGNYGYT
TRBJ1-2	few	12	TRBV2	ASSEASGGHGYT
TRBJ2-5	-	15	TRBV4-1	ASSQGVAGGIQETQY
TRBJ1-2	-	12	TRBV9	ASSVEARGYGYT
TRBJ1-1	-	13	TRBV9	ASSVGPREATEAF
TRBJ2-4	once	12	TRBV6-5	ASRLAGGENIQY
TRBJ1-2	-	11	TRBV5-4	ASSSDRLRGYT
TRBJ1-3	-	12	TRBV2	ASDGQGAGNTIY
TRBJ2-7	-	13	TRBV6-5	ASRQGASYSYEQY
TRBJ1-2	-	12	TRBV11-2	ASSLVGGGYGYT